This TCR beta chain was captured by sequencing in a study of tumor-infiltrating lymphocytes in primary liver carcinoma. Background on the study: Maximum tumor diameters ranged from about 4.2 to 11 cm, stage T1-T3 N0M0. Samples produced roughly 3.5 to 7.5 million productive TCRbeta reads, comparable across tissue types.

This CDR3 has 14 amino acids. Germline V CDR1 and CDR2: MNHNS, SASEGT. V was cut by 2 bases and J by 1 base, with 7 bases left in between. They got blood RNA out of unsorted whole blood and also pulled out germline DNA. Study observations and caveats: Significantly larger top-250-clone fractions were found in tumors than in blood (p = 0.039). Lesser overlap characterized tumor-adjacent and tumor-blood pairs relative to tumor region pairs.

Synthesis of TCR beta cDNA was carried out from approximately 0.55 ug total RNA with a constant-region primer. Libraries for TCR beta were built through three nested multiplex PCR rounds, which together made up a slightly modified ARM-PCR procedure. PCR rounds one and two used TRBV1-TRBV30 forward primers with a C-beta reverse primer for about 9 cycles each. TCRdb re-called the multiplex PCR reads through MiXCR, storing one row per CDR3 protein. The sample lists about 300,000 distinct CDR3 sequences, approximately 60% seen once, with roughly 9% in the top ten. This clonotype was seen a handful of times. The antigen is unknown.

The V gene is TRBV6-1, the J gene TRBJ2-3, with D possibly TRBD1 on 5 matching bases. Input material: peripheral blood. The clonotype originates from a man aged 35-49 years with primary liver carcinoma and hepatitis B virus infection. CDR3 residues: CASSELGGTDTQYF. The CDR3 bases are TGTGCCAGCAGTGAACTAGGGGGCACAGATACGCAGTATTTT.